One and the same sample provided the 3 T cell receptor beta chains below, sequenced in a study of STAT5B mutations in CD4+ large granular lymphocyte leukemia. The table came from immunoSEQ multiplex PCR; TCRdb's copy has only in-frame clones and leaves some out. The sample holds about 21,000 clones, about three quarters seen once. The sample taken for sequencing was CD4+ T cells from blood buffy coats. The receptors stem from a human donor in good health.

The J gene is TRBJ2-1, the V gene TRBV19; no definite D call. The length of the CDR3 is 15 residues. Per germline, CDR1 LNHDA and CDR2 SQIVND (reference sequence). V was clipped by 5 bases and J by 0 bases, with 11 bases between them. The chain's CDR3 is CASSFAVSSYNEQFF. CDR3 nucleotides: TGTGCCAGTAGTTTCGCGGTTAGCTCCTACAATGAGCAGTTCTTC.

In this sample, this clone turned up a few times. This sequence joins TRBV18 and TRBJ2-1; 7 bases line up with TRBD1. The CDR3 has 15 amino acids. The V gene end was trimmed by 3 bases and the J gene end by 2 bases; junction bases not matched to a gene: 4. CDR1 is KGHSH, CDR2 LQKENI, per germline. CDR3: CASSPGQETYNEQFF. CDR3 DNA: TGTGCCAGCTCACCCGGACAGGAGACCTACAATGAGCAGTTCTTC.

The V and J genes are TRBV7-2 and TRBJ2-2, with 7 bases fitting TRBD1. Germline lookup yields CDR1 SGHTA and CDR2 FQGNSA. The CDR3 runs to 15 residues. Losses at the gene ends were 5 bases for V and 5 bases for J; bases not matched to a gene: 8. The chain's CDR3 is CASSVTGPGTGELFF. CDR3 sequence (DNA): TGTGCCAGCAGCGTGACAGGGCCGGGGACCGGGGAGCTGTTTTTT.